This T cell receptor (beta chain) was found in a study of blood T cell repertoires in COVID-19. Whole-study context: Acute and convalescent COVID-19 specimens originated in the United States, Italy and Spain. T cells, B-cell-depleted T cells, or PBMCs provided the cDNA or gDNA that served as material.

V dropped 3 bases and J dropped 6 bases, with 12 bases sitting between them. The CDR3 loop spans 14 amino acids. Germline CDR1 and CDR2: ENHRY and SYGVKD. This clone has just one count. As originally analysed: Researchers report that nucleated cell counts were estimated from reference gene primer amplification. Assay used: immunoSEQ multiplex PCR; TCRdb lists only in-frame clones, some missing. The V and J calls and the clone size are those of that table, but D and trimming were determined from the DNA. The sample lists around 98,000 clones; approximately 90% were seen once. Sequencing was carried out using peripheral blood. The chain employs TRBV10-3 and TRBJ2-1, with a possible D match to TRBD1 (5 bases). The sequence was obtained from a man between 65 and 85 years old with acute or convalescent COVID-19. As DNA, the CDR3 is TGTGCCATCAGTGAAACCAGGGAAGTCAATGAGCAGTTCTTC. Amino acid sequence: CAISETREVNEQFF.